These 20 T cell receptor beta chains share one sample of origin, sequenced in a study of shared clonotypes between healthy human individuals. Some clones are missing from TCRdb's copy, which holds only in-frame ones; the method was immunoSEQ multiplex PCR. The sample holds some 980,000 clones, roughly 72% seen once. Sequencing was carried out using memory CD4+ T cells sorted from blood. As for subset: CD45RA-negative fraction. Every receptor here comes from a man aged 18 to 29 in good health.

The chain employs TRBV7-6 and TRBJ2-2; D may correspond to TRBD1 or TRBD2 (5 bases each). Germline CDR1 and CDR2: SGHVS and FNYEAQ. The CDR3 spans 15 residues. Trimming stripped 5 bases from V and 4 bases from J, with 14 bases between. The CDR3 region is CASSPTGTATGELFF. The CDR3, as DNA: TGTGCCAGCAGCCCCACCGGGACGGCCACCGGGGAGCTGTTTTTT.

This CDR3 reads CASSSYRDRGLRSSGYTF. The CDR3 region has the DNA TGTGCCAGCAGCTCGTACCGGGACAGGGGATTAAGGAGTAGTGGCTACACCTTC. The chain joins TRBV11-2 to TRBJ1-2; 10 nucleotides line up with TRBD1. After removal of 4 bases from V and 7 bases from J, the junction contained 18 bases not matched to a gene. The germline V gene has CDR1 SGHAT and CDR2 FQNNGV. The CDR3 loop spans 18 amino acids. Looking up the rest from reference TRBV11-2 and TRBJ1-2 gives the full variable domain: EAGVAQSPRYKIIEKRQSVAFWCNPISGHATLYWYQQILGQGPKLLIQFQNNGVVDDSQLPKDRFSAERLKGVDSTLKIQPAKLEDSAVYLCASSSYRDRGLRSSGYTFGSGTRLTVV.

A few counts support this clone. The rearrangement uses TRBV7-9 and TRBJ2-1, with 8 positions matching TRBD1. The CDR3 has 14 amino acids. Unmatched junction bases numbered 1, after V lost 2 bases and J lost 4 bases. CDR1 is SEHNR, CDR2 FQNEAQ, per germline (reference sequence). The DNA for the CDR3 is TGTGCCAGCAGCTTAACAGGGGGGTACAATGAGCAGTTCTTC. Protein sequence: CASSLTGGYNEQFF.

This clone was recorded once. V usage is TRBV4-3 and J usage is TRBJ2-3; 9 bases align to TRBD2. The CDR3 totals 20 residues. J lost 4 bases, V lost 0 bases, and 17 bases had no gene match. The germline gives CDR1 LGHNA, CDR2 YSLEER. The CDR3 loop reads CASSQEYGGRAISVPDTQYF. The CDR3 DNA is TGCGCCAGCAGCCAAGAATATGGCGGGAGGGCAATATCGGTCCCAGATACGCAGTATTTT.

CDR3 region: CASGANPATNEKLFF. The CDR3 bases are TGCGCATCGGGGGCCAACCCCGCCACTAATGAAAAACTGTTTTTT. V usage is TRBV5-1 and J usage is TRBJ1-4; maybe TRBD1 (6 bases). The CDR3 is 15 amino acids. Germline CDR1 SGHRS, CDR2 YFSETQ.

The V and J genes are TRBV10-1 and TRBJ2-7, with 7 positions matching TRBD1. The germline V gene has CDR1 WNHNN and CDR2 SYGVQD (reference sequence). CDR3 length equals 17 residues. After removal of 4 bases from V and 6 bases from J, the junction contained 18 bases not matched to a gene. The CDR3 sequence: CASSATRGSTSIGEQYF. CDR3 bases: TGCGCCAGCAGTGCGACCAGGGGGTCCACCTCTATTGGCGAGCAGTACTTC.

This clone came up a few times. Other DNA sequences of this sample code for an identical CDR3. V gene TRBV7-8 combines with J gene TRBJ2-3; a possible D gene is TRBD2 (5 bases). The germline V and J ends were trimmed by 3 bases and 0 bases, with 10 bases remaining between them. The CDR3 consists of 15 residues. The germline gives CDR1 SGHVS, CDR2 FQNEAQ. In nucleotides, the CDR3 is TGTGCCAGCAGCTTTGGCGGGTCTAGCACAGATACGCAGTATTTT. Translation: CASSFGGSSTDTQYF.

CDR3 in amino acids: CASRETGQHQETQYF. The CDR3 bases are TGCGCCAGCAGGGAGACGGGACAGCATCAAGAGACCCAGTACTTC. This chain joins TRBV5-1 and TRBJ2-5; TRBD1 matches 7 bases. The CDR3 is made up of 15 amino acids. CDR1 is SGHRS, CDR2 YFSETQ, per germline. The V segment lost 5 bases and the J segment 2 bases; nucleotides outside the gene matches: 9. Full variable domain (remainder filled in from reference TRBV5-1 and TRBJ2-5): KAGVTQTPRYLIKTRGQQVTLSCSPISGHRSVSWYQQTPGQGLQFLFEYFSETQRNKGNFPGRFSGRQFSNSRSEMNVSTLELGDSALYLCASRETGQHQETQYFGPGTRLLVL.

This sequence joins TRBV4-3 and TRBJ1-1; no clear D. Per the germline V gene, CDR1 is LGHNA and CDR2 is YSLEER. There are 12 residues in the CDR3. Between the trimmed V and J ends, which lost 2 bases and 11 bases, there was a span of 12 bases. The CDR3 loop is CASSQNQFRAFF. CDR3 bases: TGCGCCAGCAGCCAAAACCAATTCCGCGCTTTCTTT.

The chain uses TRBV25-1 and TRBJ2-5; D might be TRBD2 (6 bases). The CDR3 sequence is 13 residues long. V was trimmed by 6 bases and J by 2 bases, leaving 10 bases between them. The germline gives CDR1 MGHDK, CDR2 SYGVNS. This chain's CDR3 is CASSPAGQETQYF. Here the CDR3 DNA reads TGTGCCAGCAGCCCGGCGGGGCAAGAGACCCAGTACTTC. The full variable domain, in which reference TRBV25-1 and TRBJ2-5 provide the parts outside the CDR3, is EADIYQTPRYLVIGTGKKITLECSQTMGHDKMYWYQQDPGMELHLIHYSYGVNSTEKGDLSSESTVSRIRTEHFPLTLESARPSHTSQYLCASSPAGQETQYFGPGTRLLVL.

The rearrangement joins TRBV5-4 to TRBJ2-1, with D hard to call. The CDR3 sequence is 16 residues long. V lost 0 bases and J 3 bases, leaving 13 bases between the germline ends. Germline V CDR1 and CDR2: SGHNT, YYREEE (reference sequence). The DNA for the CDR3 is TGTGCCAGCAGCTTGGAGGCCGGCGCCCTCTACAATGAGCAGTTCTTC. It specifies CASSLEAGALYNEQFF.

This clone was counted a few times. In the same sample, other DNA sequences code for this CDR3. The chain employs TRBV5-4 and TRBJ1-2, with D maybe TRBD1 (6 bases). In germline, CDR1 is SGHNT, CDR2 YYREEE (reference sequence). Trimming removed 4 bases at V and 2 bases at J, with 9 bases between. CDR3 length: 13 amino acids. CDR3 region: CASSPDRNYGYTF. As DNA, the CDR3 is TGTGCCAGCAGCCCGGACAGAAACTATGGCTACACCTTC.

The chain links TRBV14 to TRBJ1-5; D gene unclear. Per germline, CDR1 SGHDN and CDR2 FVKESK. The V end lost 2 bases, the J end lost 3 bases, and 5 bases lay between the germline ends. CDR3 size: 13 residues. The DNA of the CDR3 is TGTGCCAGCAGCCAACAGGCCAATCAGCCCCAGCATTTT. This gives the protein CASSQQANQPQHF.

This clone has a single count. V is TRBV18 and J is TRBJ2-5, with 12 bases lining up with TRBD1. The DNA end favors TRBJ2-7, so the J call may be wrong. Germline CDR1 reads KGHSH; CDR2 reads LQKENI. The CDR3 sequence is 15 residues long. Here the CDR3 reads CASSPGTGGPYEQYF. The CDR3 DNA reads TGTGCCAGCTCACCCGGGACAGGGGGCCCCTACGAGCAGTACTTC.

V gene TRBV7-2 combines with J gene TRBJ1-5; D perhaps matches TRBD1 (5 bases). This CDR3 comprises 15 residues. Trimming cost V 5 bases and J 3 bases, with 14 bases left between them. CDR1 is SGHTA and CDR2 is FQGNSA in the germline V gene. CDR3 in amino acids: CASSPGGVLNQPQHF. The CDR3 coding sequence is TGTGCCAGCAGCCCTGGGGGGGTGCTCAATCAGCCCCAGCATTTT. Combining the CDR3 with reference TRBV7-2 and TRBJ1-5 gives the whole variable domain GAGVSQSPSNKVTEKGKDVELRCDPISGHTALYWYRQSLGQGLEFLIYFQGNSAPDKSGLPSDRFSAERTGGSVSTLTIQRTQQEDSAVYLCASSPGGVLNQPQHFGDGTRLSIL.

The chain uses TRBV12-2 and TRBJ1-2; the table's D call of TRBD1 was not tested on the DNA. TRBV12-2 is tagged as a pseudogene. The CDR3 length is 13 residues. DNA of the CDR3: TGTGCAAGTCGCTCGGGACAGGGAGAGGGCTACACCTTC. Translating gives CASRSGQGEGYTF.

This chain connects TRBV4-1 to TRBJ2-2, with D perhaps TRBD2 (6 bases). Trimming stripped 2 bases from V and 8 bases from J, with 18 bases between. The CDR3 is 16 amino acids. Germline V gene lookup returns CDR1 MGHRA and CDR2 YSYEKL. DNA of the CDR3: TGCGCCAGCAGCCAAAAATTCGGCGGGACCACTGGGGAGCTGTTTTTT. This translates into CASSQKFGGTTGELFF.

About this clone: A junction boundary mismatches the germline segment, possibly from a read error. The chain recombines TRBV7-7 with TRBJ2-5; 13 bases align to TRBD2. CDR1 is SSHAT and CDR2 is FNYEAQ in the germline V gene (reference sequence). The CDR3 has 16 amino acids. The DNA for the CDR3 is TGTGCTAGCAGCTTTGGGACTAGCGGGACCCAAGAGACCCAGTACTTC. Protein product: CASSFGTSGTQETQYF. The full variable domain, rest sourced from reference TRBV7-7 and TRBJ2-5, is GAGVSQSPRYKVTKRGQDVTLRCDPISSHATLYWYQQALGQGPEFLTYFNYEAQPDKSGLPSDRFSAERPEGSISTLTIQRTEQRDSAMYRCASSFGTSGTQETQYFGPGTRLLVL.

J is TRBJ2-3 and V is TRBV18; 9 positions agree with TRBD1. Germline V gene sequence: CDR1 KGHSH, CDR2 LQKENI. The CDR3 is 19 amino acids. After removal of 3 bases from V and 0 bases from J, the junction contained 13 bases not matched to a gene. CDR3 nucleotides: TGTGCCAGCTCACCGAATCTGGGACAGGGAAGGATAAGCACAGATACGCAGTATTTT. Translation: CASSPNLGQGRISTDTQYF. Using reference TRBV18 and TRBJ2-3 for the parts outside the CDR3, the full variable domain is NAGVMQNPRHLVRRRGQEARLRCSPMKGHSHVYWYRQLPEEGLKFMVYLQKENIIDESGMPKERFSAEFPKEGPSILRIQQVVRGDSAAYFCASSPNLGQGRISTDTQYFGPGTRLTVL.

This chain joins TRBV28 and TRBJ1-4; D gene ambiguous. This CDR3 is 12 amino acids long. Germline values: CDR1 MDHEN, CDR2 SYDVKM. Trimming took 3 bases from V and 8 from J, leaving 7 bases between them. The CDR3: CASSLVSEKLFF. DNA of the CDR3: TGTGCCAGCAGTTTGGTATCGGAAAAACTGTTTTTT.